This TCR beta chain is from a study of shared clonotypes between healthy human individuals. As for this clone: Its antigen is currently unknown.

Study findings and constraints: Incomplete sequencing of sorted subsets was indicated by rarefaction despite large depth. Richness estimates generally favored naive over memory subsets. Clonotypes that were shared across a handful of donors made up about 5.1% of naive CD4 clonotypes.

Selected positively for CCR7 and CD45RO-negative, naive CD8 cells excluded terminally differentiated effector memory CD45RA+ cells. The donors, all of them Caucasian adults, lived in Nashville, Tennessee. The CDR3 is made up of 15 amino acids. The germline V gene encodes CDR1 SGHNT and CDR2 YYREEE (reference sequence). V shed 4 bases, J shed 0 bases, and the junction held 2 bases outside the gene matches. TCRdb's copy holds only in-frame clones and misses some; the assay was immunoSEQ multiplex PCR. The sample contains about 2.2 million clones, just under 95% of which appear only once. J is TRBJ2-7 and V is TRBV5-4; the match to TRBD2 covers 12 bases. The sequence was collected from a man aged 18 to 30 in good health. Some clones in this sample may be carry-over from other donors' samples. The material sequenced was naive CD8+ T cells from PBMCs. The CDR3 spells CASSQGLAGSYEQYF. CDR3 in DNA: TGTGCCAGCAGCCAGGGACTAGCGGGCTCCTACGAGCAGTACTTC.